The 11 T cell receptor beta chains below all came from one sample that was sequenced in a study of T cells after yellow fever vaccination. TCRdb reanalysed the 5' RACE reads using MiXCR and keeps one entry per CDR3 protein. The sample gives about 320,000 distinct CDR3 sequences, approximately 12% of which show up once; 2.5% to 4% is in the top ten. Sequenced material: CD4+ T cells sorted from PBMCs, taken 45 days after the yellow fever booster vaccination. The receptor source for this set is a man aged 18 to 29 who received the YFV17D yellow fever vaccine.

This clonotype was recorded many times. The genes are TRBV24-1 and TRBJ2-3; tentative D call: TRBD2 (5 bases). Germline lookup yields CDR1 KGHDR and CDR2 SFDVKD. Trimming cost V 3 bases and J 6 bases, with 12 bases left between them. The CDR3 has 14 residues. This chain's CDR3 is CATSDTPGGDTQYF. In DNA form, the CDR3 reads TGTGCCACCAGTGATACCCCGGGCGGGGATACGCAGTATTTT.

In this sample, this clonotype turned up a few times. The chain carries TRBV7-3 and TRBJ2-1; the D gene is possibly TRBD2 (6 bases). This CDR3 region has 13 residues. CDR1 SGHTA and CDR2 FQGTGA come from the germline V gene. The V end was cut by 2 bases, the J end by 8 bases, with 10 bases between. CDR3 residues: CASSLRGEDEQFF. The CDR3 DNA is TGTGCCAGCAGCTTACGCGGGGAGGATGAGCAGTTCTTC.

The J gene is TRBJ1-3, the V gene TRBV20-1, with 8 bases fitting TRBD1. CDR3 size: 13 residues. CDR1 and CDR2 (germline): DFQATT, SNEGSKA (reference sequence). J gave up 0 bases and V 6 bases, and 1 base lay outside the gene matches. The CDR3 reads CSATGGSGNTIYF. CDR3 DNA sequence: TGCAGTGCCACAGGGGGCTCTGGAAACACCATATATTTT.

This sequence joins TRBV5-6 and TRBJ2-2, with D maybe TRBD2 (5 bases). The CDR3 extends over 15 amino acids. With 3 bases removed from V and 2 bases from J, the gap between germline ends came to 11 bases. Germline CDR1 is SGHDT and CDR2 is YYEEEE. The CDR3 DNA follows: TGTGCCAGCAGCTCCGGACTGACTAACACCGGGGAGCTGTTTTTT. This encodes CASSSGLTNTGELFF.

This clonotype was recorded at least ten times. V usage is TRBV5-6 and J usage is TRBJ1-4; 9 bases align to TRBD1. The junction had 4 bases not matched to a gene; V was cut back by 4 bases and J by 6 bases. Germline CDR1 SGHDT, CDR2 YYEEEE. The CDR3 has 14 residues. The CDR3 loop reads CASSRTGGDEKLFF. CDR3 bases: TGTGCCAGCAGCCGAACAGGGGGCGATGAAAAACTGTTTTTT.

This clonotype came up many times. This chain uses TRBV12-5 with TRBJ2-1; a possible D gene is TRBD2 (7 bases). V dropped 5 bases and J dropped 6 bases, with 17 bases sitting between them. The CDR3 sequence is 15 residues long. CDR1 LGHNT and CDR2 FRNRAP come from the germline V gene. CDR3 sequence reads: CASGTTGRVTNEQFF. Here the CDR3 DNA reads TGTGCTAGTGGTACCACAGGGAGGGTAACCAATGAGCAGTTCTTC.

As for this clonotype: Sequence at one end of the junction differs from germline and may be a read error. This chain links TRBV19 with TRBJ1-5, with 8 bases that match TRBD1. This CDR3 spans 15 amino acids. Per germline, CDR1 LNHDA and CDR2 SQIVND (reference sequence). This CDR3 reads CASSIQGARNQPQHF. As DNA, the CDR3 is TGTGCCAGTAGTATCCAGGGGGCCCGCAACCAGCCCCAGCATTTT.

This clonotype was counted only a few times. The rearrangement links TRBV7-9 to TRBJ2-1; D is uncertain. The CDR3 loop spans 13 amino acids. Trimming removed 1 base at V and 7 bases at J, with 8 bases between. Germline values: CDR1 SEHNR, CDR2 FQNEAQ (reference sequence). The CDR3, as DNA: TGTGCCAGCAGCTTAGGTAGCAGGAATGAGCAGTTCTTC. This sequence encodes CASSLGSRNEQFF. Using reference TRBV7-9 and TRBJ2-1 for the parts outside the CDR3, the full variable domain is DTGVSQNPRHKITKRGQNVTFRCDPISEHNRLYWYRQTLGQGPEFLTYFQNEAQLEKSRLLSDRFSAERPKGSFSTLEIQRTEQGDSAMYLCASSLGSRNEQFFGPGTRLTVL.

The rearrangement links TRBV5-8 to TRBJ1-5, with 8 bases fitting TRBD1. Germline V CDR1 and CDR2: SGHTS, YDEGEE. The V and J ends lost 2 bases and 2 bases, in that order; junction bases with no gene match: 3. The CDR3 loop spans 15 amino acids. CDR3 DNA sequence: TGTGCCAGCAGCTTCAGGGGACAGGGCAATCAGCCCCAGCATTTT. It codes for CASSFRGQGNQPQHF.

With respect to this clonotype: The junction departs from the called germline gene at one end, perhaps through a read error. The rearrangement joins TRBV9 to TRBJ2-1; D is undetermined. CDR3 size: 13 residues. Germline values: CDR1 SGDLS, CDR2 YYNGEE. The CDR3 nucleotides read TGTGCCAGGAGCGTAGAACTGGGGTCGGTACAGTTCTTC. Its protein product is CARSVELGSVQFF.

This clonotype was found many times. This chain links TRBV3-1 with TRBJ1-1, with TRBD1 as a possible D gene (5 bases). The germline gives CDR1 LGHDT, CDR2 YNNKEL (reference sequence). V was shortened by 5 bases and J by 4 bases, with 8 bases between the two germline ends. This CDR3 comprises 12 residues. This CDR3 reads CASSRRGTEAFF. CDR3 nucleotide sequence: TGTGCCAGCAGCAGGAGGGGCACTGAAGCTTTCTTT.